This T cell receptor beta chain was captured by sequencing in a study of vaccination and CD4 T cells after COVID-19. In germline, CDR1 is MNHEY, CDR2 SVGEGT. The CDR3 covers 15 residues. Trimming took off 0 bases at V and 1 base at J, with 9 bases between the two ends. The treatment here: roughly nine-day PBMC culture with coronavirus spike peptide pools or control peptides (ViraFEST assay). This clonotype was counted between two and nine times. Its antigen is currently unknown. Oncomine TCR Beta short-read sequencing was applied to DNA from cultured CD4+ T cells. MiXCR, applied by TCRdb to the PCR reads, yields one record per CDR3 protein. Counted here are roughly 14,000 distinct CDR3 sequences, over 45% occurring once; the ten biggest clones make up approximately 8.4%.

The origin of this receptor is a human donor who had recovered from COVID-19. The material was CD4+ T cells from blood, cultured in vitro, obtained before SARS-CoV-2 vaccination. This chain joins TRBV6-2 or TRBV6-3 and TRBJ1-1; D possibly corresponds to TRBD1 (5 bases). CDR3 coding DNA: TGTGCCAGCAGTTACTCGGGCAGGGAGAACACTGAAGCTTTCTTT. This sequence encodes CASSYSGRENTEAFF.